These 26 T cell receptor beta chains were all obtained from the same sample, sequenced in a study of OX40 agonist ivuxolimab in advanced cancers. Profiling relied on immunoSEQ multiplex PCR, and the TCRdb table lists in-frame clones only, not all of them. The sample lists 60,000 or so clones; around 87% were seen once. The material was CD4+ or CD8+ T cells sorted from blood, obtained in a trial of the OX40 agonist ivuxolimab. These receptors were obtained from an adult with an advanced solid tumor such as melanoma, head and neck, liver or kidney cancer.

The chain is built from TRBV6-5 and TRBJ2-5, with D tentatively TRBD2 (6 bases). The V gene lost 6 bases and the J gene lost 0 bases, with 14 bases spanning the gap. CDR3 length: 15 amino acids. Germline CDR1 reads MNHEY; CDR2 reads SVGAGI. In nucleotides, the CDR3 is TGTGCCAGCAGGGAGGGATTATCGTACCAAGAGACCCAGTACTTC. Its translation is CASREGLSYQETQYF.

V usage is TRBV19 and J usage is TRBJ2-2, with D possibly matching TRBD1 (6 bases). The length of the CDR3 is 15 residues. The V gene's germline CDR1 is LNHDA and CDR2 SQIVND (reference sequence). The V end lost 0 bases, the J end lost 5 bases, and 10 bases lay between the germline ends. CDR3 amino acids: CASSIDRGWTGELFF. The CDR3 DNA reads as TGTGCCAGTAGTATAGACAGGGGCTGGACCGGGGAGCTGTTTTTT.

The genes are TRBV10-2 and TRBJ2-2, with a possible D match to TRBD2 (7 bases). Germline V CDR1 and CDR2: WSHSY, SAAADI. Between the trimmed V and J ends, which lost 3 bases and 4 bases, there was a span of 12 bases. The CDR3 has 15 residues. The CDR3 sequence is CASSDGGPGTGELFF. The CDR3 DNA sequence: TGCGCCAGCAGTGACGGGGGGCCAGGCACCGGGGAGCTGTTTTTT.

V usage is TRBV6-5 and J usage is TRBJ1-5, with D hard to call. The V and J ends lost 5 bases and 12 bases respectively, with 14 bases between them. This CDR3 contains 12 residues. Germline CDR1 and CDR2: MNHEY and SVGAGI. The CDR3 bases are TGTGCCAGCAGTCCCCCGAACCTGAACCAGCATTTT. It translates to CASSPPNLNQHF.

This chain links TRBV6-1 with TRBJ2-7; 7 nucleotides agree with TRBD1. Trimming removed 3 bases from V and 0 bases from J; junction bases left unmatched: 8. The CDR3 is 16 residues long. Germline V lookup: CDR1 MNHNS, CDR2 SASEGT. The CDR3 DNA reads TGTGCCAGCAGTGAGAGGACGACAGGGAGCTCCTACGAGCAGTACTTC. This encodes CASSERTTGSSYEQYF.

The rearrangement joins TRBV4-1 to TRBJ1-1; possible D gene TRBD1, 6 bases. The CDR3 has 15 amino acids. The V and J ends lost 0 bases and 4 bases respectively, with 12 bases between them. Germline CDR1 and CDR2: MGHRA and YSYEKL. The CDR3 coding sequence is TGCGCCAGCAGCCAAGATCGAGGGGGGACCACTGAAGCTTTCTTT. The encoded protein is CASSQDRGGTTEAFF.

This chain joins TRBV7-7 and TRBJ2-5, with D unclear. Per the germline V gene, CDR1 is SSHAT and CDR2 is FNYEAQ (reference sequence). The CDR3 is 16 residues long. Trimming cost V 1 base and J 5 bases, with 17 bases left between them. CDR3 in amino acids: CASSLGRLVKEETQYF. CDR3 bases: TGTGCCAGCAGCTTAGGACGGTTGGTGAAAGAGGAGACCCAGTACTTC.

The chain recombines TRBV7-6 with TRBJ1-5; maybe TRBD1 (6 bases). Trimming shortened V by 5 bases and J by 4 bases, and 24 bases separated the two germline ends. This CDR3 comprises 18 residues. Germline CDR1 SGHVS, CDR2 FNYEAQ. This CDR3 is CASSRRAGDKRGNQPQHF. The CDR3 DNA reads as TGTGCCAGCAGCCGGAGAGCAGGGGATAAGAGAGGGAATCAGCCCCAGCATTTT.

The rearrangement joins TRBV5-4 to TRBJ1-1; possible D gene TRBD1, 6 bases. V lost 3 bases and J lost 6, with 12 bases in between. The CDR3 consists of 13 residues. The germline V gene has CDR1 SGHNT and CDR2 YYREEE (reference sequence). CDR3 DNA sequence: TGTGCCAGCAGCTGGGGGCAGGGGTCTGAAGCTTTCTTT. Translating it yields CASSWGQGSEAFF.

The chain is built from TRBV7-2 and TRBJ2-7, with D possibly being TRBD1 or TRBD2 (6 bases each). The CDR3 extends over 16 amino acids. The germline gives CDR1 SGHTA, CDR2 FQGNSA. The V gene lost 5 bases and the J gene lost 0 bases, with 17 bases spanning the gap. CDR3 protein: CASSPIGGGVSYEQYF. In DNA, the CDR3 is TGTGCCAGCAGCCCCATAGGAGGGGGAGTCTCCTACGAGCAGTACTTC.

The chain employs TRBV7-9 and TRBJ2-1; D is perhaps TRBD1 (8 bases). This CDR3 has 15 amino acids. The germline V gene has CDR1 SEHNR and CDR2 FQNEAQ (reference sequence). V was clipped by 4 bases and J by 6 bases, with 16 bases between them. The chain's CDR3 is CASSSGQGGVNEQFF. The CDR3, as DNA: TGTGCCAGCAGCTCTGGACAGGGAGGGGTCAATGAGCAGTTCTTC.

The CDR3 reads CASSYLSGAQPQHF. The CDR3 DNA is TGTGCCAGCAGTTACTTATCAGGGGCCCAGCCCCAGCATTTT. The gene calls are TRBV6-6 and TRBJ1-5, with TRBD1 as a possible D gene (6 bases). The CDR3 loop spans 14 amino acids. Looked up from germline, CDR1 is MNHNY and CDR2 is SVGAGI (reference sequence). V gave up 1 base and J gave up 7 bases, with 11 bases separating them.

The gene calls are TRBV7-2 and TRBJ2-5; the match to TRBD2 covers 15 bases. The junction had 4 bases not matched to a gene; V was cut back by 3 bases and J by 5 bases. The germline gives CDR1 SGHTA, CDR2 FQGNSA. The CDR3 is 16 residues long. In nucleotides, the CDR3 is TGTGCCAGCAGCTTTGGACTAGCGGGGGGGGTTGAGACCCAGTACTTC. This sequence encodes CASSFGLAGGVETQYF.

The rearrangement uses TRBV2 and TRBJ2-5, with a tentative D call TRBD2 (6 bases). Trimming took 6 bases from V and 7 from J, leaving 15 bases between them. The CDR3 is 13 residues long. CDR1 SNHLY and CDR2 FYNNEI come from the germline V gene. In DNA, the CDR3 is TGTGCCAGCAGGGGATGGAGGGATGGGACCCAGTACTTC. Encoded protein: CASRGWRDGTQYF.

This rearrangement joins TRBV6-5 to TRBJ1-1, with D possibly being TRBD1 (6 bases). CDR1 and CDR2 (germline): MNHEY, SVGAGI. This CDR3 has 14 amino acids. The ends were cut back, 3 bases at V and 4 bases at J, with 12 bases in the middle. CDR3 region: CASSYLQGGTEAFF. In nucleotides, the CDR3 is TGTGCCAGCAGTTATCTACAGGGCGGCACTGAAGCTTTCTTT.

CDR3 residues: CAWIGRGNLNTEAFF. CDR3 in DNA: TGTGCCTGGATTGGAAGGGGAAACTTGAACACTGAAGCTTTCTTT. The rearrangement uses TRBV30 and TRBJ1-1; a possible D gene is TRBD1 (5 bases). V shed 4 bases and J shed 0 bases, with 15 bases lying between them. CDR3 size: 15 residues. Looked up from germline, CDR1 is GTSNPN and CDR2 is SVGIG (reference sequence).

The rearrangement joins TRBV5-1 to TRBJ1-5, with 12 bases aligning to TRBD1. This CDR3 comprises 15 residues. V trimming: 3 bases; J trimming: 4 bases; junction bases outside the gene matches: 2. CDR1 and CDR2 (germline): SGHRS, YFSETQ. The CDR3 DNA sequence: TGCGCCAGCAGCTGGGGACAGGGGGCGAATCAGCCCCAGCATTTT. Encoded protein: CASSWGQGANQPQHF. Full variable domain (rest looked up from reference TRBV5-1 and TRBJ1-5): KAGVTQTPRYLIKTRGQQVTLSCSPISGHRSVSWYQQTPGQGLQFLFEYFSETQRNKGNFPGRFSGRQFSNSRSEMNVSTLELGDSALYLCASSWGQGANQPQHFGDGTRLSIL.

J is TRBJ1-4 and V is TRBV28; tentatively, D is TRBD1 (6 bases). The CDR3 is 15 residues long. Trimming left V 6 bases short and J 3 bases short, with 14 bases between. The germline gives CDR1 MDHEN, CDR2 SYDVKM. The DNA for the CDR3 is TGTGCCAGCAGGCGAGACAGGCTTGCTAATGAAAAACTGTTTTTT. Protein product: CASRRDRLANEKLFF.

CDR3 loop: CASSVGLRGTQETQYF. CDR3 DNA sequence: TGTGCCAGCAGCGTAGGTCTGCGGGGGACCCAAGAGACCCAGTACTTC. This rearrangement joins TRBV9 to TRBJ2-5, with 7 bases that match TRBD2. CDR1 and CDR2 from the germline V gene are SGDLS and YYNGEE. The CDR3 is made up of 16 amino acids. Losses at the gene ends were 0 bases for V and 1 base for J; bases not matched to a gene: 6. The complete variable domain, with remaining parts taken from reference TRBV9 and TRBJ2-5, reads DSGVTQTPKHLITATGQRVTLRCSPRSGDLSVYWYQQSLDQGLQFLIQYYNGEERAKGNILERFSAQQFPDLHSELNLSSLELGDSALYFCASSVGLRGTQETQYFGPGTRLLVL.

This sequence joins TRBV19 and TRBJ1-5; tentatively, D is TRBD1 (6 bases). This CDR3 is built from 18 residues. The V gene lost 1 base and the J gene lost 3 bases, with 19 bases spanning the gap. Germline-derived CDR1 and CDR2 are LNHDA and SQIVND (reference sequence). The CDR3 bases are TGTGCCAGTAGTATAGTTCCTTCGCCAGGGGTAATCAATCAGCCCCAGCATTTT. Translated, it gives CASSIVPSPGVINQPQHF.

The rearrangement uses TRBV6-6 and TRBJ1-1, with 7 bases identical to TRBD1. This CDR3 region has 15 residues. Germline CDR1 reads MNHNY; CDR2 reads SVGAGI (reference sequence). V lost 5 bases to trimming and J lost 11 bases; unmatched junction nucleotides: 17. The CDR3 reads CASSRQLFQGEEAFF. In DNA, the CDR3 is TGTGCCAGCAGTCGTCAGCTCTTTCAGGGGGAAGAGGCTTTCTTT.

The chain recombines TRBV19 with TRBJ2-1; D is undetermined. CDR1 and CDR2 (germline): LNHDA, SQIVND (reference sequence). This CDR3 spans 15 amino acids. Trimming removed 3 bases from V and 0 bases from J, with 9 bases in between. The CDR3 loop reads CASSIGSASYNEQFF. The CDR3 DNA reads as TGTGCCAGTAGTATTGGGTCAGCCTCCTACAATGAGCAGTTCTTC.

V usage is TRBV5-1 and J usage is TRBJ1-1; 9 bases align to TRBD1. The V segment lost 4 bases and the J segment 0 bases; nucleotides outside the gene matches: 13. Germline assignment: CDR1 SGHRS and CDR2 YFSETQ. CDR3 length: 18 residues. The CDR3 region has the DNA TGCGCCAGCAGCATCGGACAGGGGCTACCCCCTTTGAACACTGAAGCTTTCTTT. Its protein product is CASSIGQGLPPLNTEAFF.

This rearrangement joins TRBV5-4 to TRBJ2-7; D gene unclear. This CDR3 spans 16 amino acids. The germline gives CDR1 SGHNT, CDR2 YYREEE (reference sequence). V dropped 0 bases and J dropped 0 bases, with 13 bases sitting between them. In DNA form, the CDR3 reads TGTGCCAGCAGCTTGGCTACGTCAGGAGTCTCCTACGAGCAGTACTTC. It encodes CASSLATSGVSYEQYF.

This chain connects TRBV7-3 to TRBJ2-3; 9 bases are shared with TRBD1. The germline CDR1 and CDR2 sequences are SGHTA and FQGTGA. The junction had 5 bases not matched to a gene; V was cut back by 6 bases and J by 4 bases. This CDR3 is built from 14 residues. The CDR3 DNA reads TGTGCCAGCAGTCGACAGGGGGTTGCAGATACGCAGTATTTT. Amino acids: CASSRQGVADTQYF.

The genes are TRBV10-1 and TRBJ1-3; tentatively, D is TRBD1 (5 bases). The V end lost 5 bases, the J end lost 1 base, and 12 bases lay between the germline ends. Per germline, CDR1 WNHNN and CDR2 SYGVQD (reference sequence). CDR3 length: 15 amino acids. The CDR3 nucleotides are TGCGCCAGCAGTCCTGGTAGGGGATCTGGAAACACCATATATTTT. Protein sequence: CASSPGRGSGNTIYF.